This T cell receptor (gamma chain) was recovered during a study of gamma-delta T cells after stem cell transplantation (dated by TCRdb to the mid-2010s). The germline V gene specifies EGSNGY as CDR1 and YDSYNSKV as CDR2. The V end gives up 0 bases and the J end 5 bases, leaving 4 bases in the junction not matched to a gene. The CDR3 goes from the cysteine to the phenylalanine over 13 residues. Of all the DNA, just the CDR3 is kept, 39 bases in frame from base 1. Library creation used RT-PCR. Sequencing relied on an Illumina MiSeq. TCRdb reanalyzed the public reads with the CATT caller, and identical DNA sequences were merged afterwards. The sample profile shows over 1,500 gamma-chain clones; over 1.5% of them were found once. 35% to 45% of the sample is held by the ten biggest clonotypes. This clone is categorized as large (0.1 to 1%). The antigen this receptor binds is unknown. Base-call qualities are not available, and no considerably larger clone is one nucleotide away.

The clonotype originates from a human donor. It is not recorded whose cells these are; they may come from a transplant donor. Material: gamma-delta T cells. This receptor chain uses TRGV2 and TRGJ1 or TRGJ2. The CDR3 has the sequence CATWDGQDYKKLF. The DNA reads TGTGCCACCTGGGACGGGCAGGATTATAAGAAACTCTTT.